One and the same sample provided the 18 T cell receptor beta chains below, sequenced in a study of blood T cell repertoires in COVID-19. TCRdb's copy holds only in-frame clones and misses some; the assay was immunoSEQ multiplex PCR. The data hold about 220,000 clones, with approximately 90% observed a single time. Sequenced sample: PBMCs or T cells enriched from blood (not recorded which). Receptor source: a woman aged 18-30 years in a cohort exposed to, infected with or recovered from COVID-19 (not recorded which).

Only a few counts were recorded for this clone. The chain recombines TRBV2 with TRBJ2-5, with 7 bases identical to TRBD1. The length of the CDR3 is 15 residues. CDR1 is SNHLY and CDR2 is FYNNEI in the germline V gene. V trimming: 6 bases; J trimming: 1 base; junction bases outside the gene matches: 8. CDR3 region: CASRDRQGPQETQYF. CDR3 nucleotides: TGTGCCAGCAGGGACCGACAGGGCCCCCAAGAGACCCAGTACTTC.

The rearrangement joins TRBV2 to TRBJ2-1; tentative D call: TRBD1 (6 bases). The CDR3 runs to 12 residues. Germline CDR1 SNHLY, CDR2 FYNNEI. V shed 5 bases and J shed 8 bases, with 10 bases lying between them. The DNA of the CDR3 is TGTGCCAGCAGTTCTCAGGGGTATGAGCAGTTCTTC. As protein: CASSSQGYEQFF.

The chain carries TRBV13 and TRBJ2-7; TRBD1 matches at 8 bases. CDR1 is PRHDT, CDR2 FYEKMQ, per germline (reference sequence). The V segment lost 5 bases and the J segment 2 bases; nucleotides outside the gene matches: 5. The CDR3 is 14 amino acids. CDR3: CASSPGTGPYEQYF. CDR3 DNA: TGTGCCAGCAGCCCAGGGACAGGCCCCTACGAGCAGTACTTC. The full variable domain, rest sourced from reference TRBV13 and TRBJ2-7, is AAGVIQSPRHLIKEKRETATLKCYPIPRHDTVYWYQQGPGQDPQFLISFYEKMQSDKGSIPDRFSAQQFSDYHSELNMSSLELGDSALYFCASSPGTGPYEQYFGPGTRLTVT.

This rearrangement joins TRBV5-5 to TRBJ1-5, with TRBD1 matching over 8 bases. There are 14 residues in the CDR3. V gave up 1 base and J gave up 5 bases; unmatched junction bases: 2. CDR1 is SGHKS, CDR2 YYEKEE, per germline (reference sequence). Written as DNA, the CDR3 is TGTGCCAGCAGCTTGTCAGGGGGCGATCAGCCCCAGCATTTT. It specifies CASSLSGGDQPQHF.

V usage is TRBV11-3 and J usage is TRBJ2-4; maybe TRBD2 (7 bases). Germline loops: CDR1 SGHNT, CDR2 YENEEA. The CDR3 is made up of 20 amino acids. Trimming removed 2 bases from V and 4 bases from J, with 27 bases in between. CDR3 sequence (DNA): TGTGCCAGCAGCTTAATTAGGGCAGGGCCTCCCGGGGGGCAAAAAAACATTCAGTACTTC. Translating it yields CASSLIRAGPPGGQKNIQYF.

The CDR3 DNA reads as TGTGCCAGTAGTATAGATCCGGACAGTATATCAGCAACTAATGAAAAACTGTTTTTT. Its translation: CASSIDPDSISATNEKLFF. J is TRBJ1-4 and V is TRBV19; TRBD1 is a possible D gene (6 bases). Germline values: CDR1 LNHDA, CDR2 SQIVND (reference sequence). V was trimmed by 0 bases and J by 0 bases, leaving 17 bases between them. The CDR3 is 19 amino acids.

The count of this clone is one. The chain is built from TRBV9 and TRBJ2-2, with TRBD1 matching 8 bases. CDR1 is SGDLS and CDR2 is YYNGEE in the germline V gene. The trim removed 3 bases at V and 5 bases at J, leaving 9 bases unmatched. This CDR3 has 16 amino acids. The CDR3 DNA reads TGTGCCAGCAGCGACCCCTCACAGGGGGAAACCGGGGAGCTGTTTTTT. Translating it yields CASSDPSQGETGELFF. Full variable domain (outside the CDR3, taken from reference TRBV9 and TRBJ2-2): DSGVTQTPKHLITATGQRVTLRCSPRSGDLSVYWYQQSLDQGLQFLIQYYNGEERAKGNILERFSAQQFPDLHSELNLSSLELGDSALYFCASSDPSQGETGELFFGEGSRLTVL.

This CDR3 is CASSFGLMAQYF. CDR3 DNA sequence: TGTGCCAGCAGCTTCGGACTCATGGCGCAGTATTTT. The chain has TRBV5-8 and TRBJ2-3; possibly TRBD2 for D (5 bases). Trimming took 2 bases from V and 10 from J, leaving 11 bases between them. Germline V gene sequence: CDR1 SGHTS, CDR2 YDEGEE. The CDR3 contains 12 residues.

The V gene is TRBV7-2, the J gene TRBJ2-7, with 7 bases matching TRBD1. CDR3 size: 15 residues. Germline-derived CDR1 and CDR2 are SGHTA and FQGNSA. After removal of 7 bases from V and 2 bases from J, the junction contained 11 bases not matched to a gene. The CDR3 DNA follows: TGTGCCAGCAACTCACAGGGGTCCCTTACCTACGAGCAGTACTTC. Protein sequence: CASNSQGSLTYEQYF.

The chain joins TRBV28 to TRBJ1-4, with D possibly being TRBD1 (6 bases). CDR3 length equals 16 residues. Between the trimmed V and J ends, which lost 2 bases and 5 bases, there was a span of 15 bases. Germline V gene sequence: CDR1 MDHEN, CDR2 SYDVKM. CDR3 sequence: CASSLGRGGRNEKLFF. The CDR3 DNA reads as TGTGCCAGCAGTTTAGGGAGGGGGGGGAGGAATGAAAAACTGTTTTTT.

The rearrangement joins TRBV5-1 to TRBJ1-2; a possible D gene is TRBD1 (5 bases). The length of the CDR3 is 14 residues. Trimming stripped 3 bases from V and 6 bases from J, with 15 bases between. Germline assignment: CDR1 SGHRS and CDR2 YFSETQ. The CDR3 sequence: CASSSLGGRDGYTF. DNA for the CDR3: TGCGCCAGCAGCTCCCTGGGGGGAAGAGATGGCTACACCTTC. The full variable domain, with the rest looked up from reference TRBV5-1 and TRBJ1-2, is KAGVTQTPRYLIKTRGQQVTLSCSPISGHRSVSWYQQTPGQGLQFLFEYFSETQRNKGNFPGRFSGRQFSNSRSEMNVSTLELGDSALYLCASSSLGGRDGYTFGSGTRLTVV.

The chain carries TRBV5-6 and TRBJ2-1; TRBD2 matches 8 bases. The CDR3 totals 14 residues. Trimming took 0 bases from V and 10 from J; bases not matched to a gene: 6. Germline CDR1 SGHDT, CDR2 YYEEEE. This CDR3 reads CASSLDAGGREQFF. The CDR3, as DNA: TGTGCCAGCAGCTTGGACGCGGGGGGAAGAGAGCAGTTCTTC.

DNA of the CDR3: TGTGCCAGCAGTTTAGTAGCCGGGAACGAGCAGTACTTC. Protein: CASSLVAGNEQYF. The V call is TRBV12-3 or TRBV12-4, the J call TRBJ2-7, with a possible D match to TRBD2 (5 bases). The CDR3 length is 13 residues. The V end lost 1 base, the J end lost 5 bases, and 9 bases lay between the germline ends.

The rearrangement uses TRBV7-8 and TRBJ1-2; weak D call: TRBD1 (6 bases). CDR3 length equals 16 residues. Germline-derived CDR1 and CDR2 are SGHVS and FQNEAQ. The germline V and J ends were trimmed by 1 base and 0 bases, with 12 bases remaining between them. CDR3 amino acids: CASSLGLQGSNYGYTF. DNA for the CDR3: TGTGCCAGCAGCTTAGGATTACAGGGCTCTAACTATGGCTACACCTTC.

The V call is TRBV7-7, the J call TRBJ1-3, with D hard to call. CDR1 is SSHAT, CDR2 FNYEAQ, per germline (reference sequence). This CDR3 has 14 residues. Trimming pared 5 bases from V and 1 base from J, leaving 9 bases between. As DNA, the CDR3 is TGTGCCAGCAGCCCAGATCCTTCTGGAAACACCATATATTTT. It codes for CASSPDPSGNTIYF.

The chain is built from TRBV3-1 (or the pseudogene TRBV3-2) and TRBJ2-1, with a tentative D call TRBD2 (6 bases). The germline CDR1 and CDR2 sequences are LGHDT and YNNKEL (reference sequence). With 2 bases removed from V and 15 bases from J, the gap between germline ends came to 20 bases. This CDR3 has 14 amino acids. The CDR3 DNA reads TGTGCCAGCAGCCAAAGGGGCTGGGACTTCCCATTGTTCTTC. Encoded protein: CASSQRGWDFPLFF.

Comments on this clone: The same CDR3 is also encoded by other DNA sequences in this sample. The V gene is TRBV29-1, the J gene TRBJ1-2, with TRBD1 identical over 12 bases. V shed 7 bases and J 3 bases; nucleotides not matched to a gene: 6. CDR1 SQVTM and CDR2 ANQGSEA come from the germline V gene. This CDR3 has 14 amino acids. The CDR3 loop is CSATGTGGDYGYTF. The CDR3 bases are TGCAGCGCAACCGGGACAGGGGGCGACTATGGCTACACCTTC.

The table lists this clone with a count of one. Other nucleotide sequences from this sample produce the same CDR3. V is TRBV29-1 and J is TRBJ1-3; D is ambiguous. The germline V gene encodes CDR1 SQVTM and CDR2 ANQGSEA. CDR3 length: 13 residues. Deletions cut 3 bases from V and 0 bases from J, with 6 bases between. The CDR3 region is CSVEGSSGNTIYF. CDR3 coding DNA: TGCAGCGTTGAGGGCAGCTCTGGAAACACCATATATTTT.